The T cell receptor beta chain described here comes from a study of Graves' ophthalmopathy and Graves' hyperthyroidism. Study-wide background: Before any treatment was given, at initial diagnosis, peripheral blood was collected.

Patients in the hyperthyroidism group, adults aged 18 to 65, were newly diagnosed, under 2 months' duration. Serum thyroxine and TRAb, along with clinical symptoms, thyroid ultrasound and orbital computed tomography, were what diagnosis relied on. In this sample, this clonotype turned up many times. The sequenced template was RNA, covering the TCR beta CDR3 region. An opening RT-PCR round employed HTBI primers and preceded a second-round multiplex PCR. TCRdb called the multiplex PCR reads again in MiXCR, with one record for every CDR3 protein. Of 400,000 or so distinct CDR3 sequences listed, approximately 15% are singletons. The sequencing sample was made of peripheral blood. This sequence originates from a woman aged 18-30 years with stable Graves' hyperthyroidism.

The CDR3 reads CATRDVNSPLHF. CDR3 DNA: TGTGCCACCAGAGACGTTAATTCACCCCTCCACTTT. V and J are TRBV19 and TRBJ1-6; no firm D call. Trimming shortened V by 10 bases and J by 6 bases, and 10 bases separated the two germline ends. Germline CDR1 and CDR2: LNHDA and SQIVND (reference sequence). This CDR3 has 12 residues.